Each of the 19 T cell receptor beta chains below was sequenced from the same sample in a study of PD-1 blockade in classical Hodgkin lymphoma. The data were produced by immunoSEQ multiplex PCR, yet TCRdb's version contains in-frame clones alone and is incomplete. The data show 30,000 or so clones, with roughly 78% seen just once and around 15% held by the top ten. Indicated time point: cycle 4 day 1 (C4D1), after five to seven weeks of nivolumab. Autologous stem cell transplantation was followed by relapse in every patient, and brentuximab vedotin exposure varied. The sample in question was peripheral blood mononuclear cells (PBMCs), obtained before the fourth cycle of nivolumab. The source is a human donor with classical Hodgkin lymphoma.

The V and J genes are TRBV11-2 and TRBJ2-5; D assignment may be TRBD1 or TRBD2 (6 bases each). CDR3 length: 15 residues. Germline V gives CDR1 SGHAT, CDR2 FQNNGV. V was clipped by 5 bases and J by 7 bases, with 20 bases between them. This chain's CDR3 is CASSTTRDSRGTQYF. The CDR3, as DNA: TGTGCCAGCAGCACAACTCGGGACTCCAGGGGGACCCAGTACTTC.

The gene calls are TRBV7-2 and TRBJ2-3; TRBD2 agrees at 11 bases. Looked up from germline, CDR1 is SGHTA and CDR2 is FQGNSA. There are 17 residues in the CDR3. J lost 2 bases, V lost 5 bases, and 9 bases had no gene match. The DNA for the CDR3 is TGTGCCAGCAGCACAACTAGCGGGAGTTATATCACAGATACGCAGTATTTT. It is translated as CASSTTSGSYITDTQYF. The whole variable domain, remainder taken from reference TRBV7-2 and TRBJ2-3, is GAGVSQSPSNKVTEKGKDVELRCDPISGHTALYWYRQSLGQGLEFLIYFQGNSAPDKSGLPSDRFSAERTGGSVSTLTIQRTQQEDSAVYLCASSTTSGSYITDTQYFGPGTRLTVL.

This rearrangement joins TRBV18 to TRBJ2-7; possibly TRBD1 for D (6 bases). The CDR3 totals 16 residues. V was trimmed by 2 bases and J by 5 bases, leaving 19 bases between them. Germline CDR1 KGHSH, CDR2 LQKENI. The CDR3 sequence is CASSPNPGQGKNEQYF. The CDR3 bases are TGTGCCAGCTCACCAAACCCGGGGCAGGGGAAAAACGAGCAGTACTTC. Combining the CDR3 with reference TRBV18 and TRBJ2-7 gives the whole variable domain NAGVMQNPRHLVRRRGQEARLRCSPMKGHSHVYWYRQLPEEGLKFMVYLQKENIIDESGMPKERFSAEFPKEGPSILRIQQVVRGDSAAYFCASSPNPGQGKNEQYFGPGTRLTVT.

The chain carries TRBV5-1 and TRBJ1-2, with D hard to call. CDR1 and CDR2 (germline): SGHRS, YFSETQ. V lost 4 bases and J lost 7, with 17 bases in between. The CDR3 covers 14 residues. CDR3: CASSQDRLESGYTF. The CDR3 DNA follows: TGCGCCAGCAGCCAGGACCGGCTTGAGAGTGGCTACACCTTC.

This clone has just a few counts. The sample carries other DNA sequences with the same CDR3. The CDR3 is CSVSSENTGELFF. CDR3 bases: TGCAGCGTTAGTTCAGAGAACACCGGGGAGCTGTTTTTT. This chain uses TRBV29-1 with TRBJ2-2, with unresolved D. The germline V gene encodes CDR1 SQVTM and CDR2 ANQGSEA. V dropped 5 bases and J dropped 1 base, with 8 bases sitting between them. The CDR3 sequence is 13 residues long.

This clone was found once. The chain uses TRBV30 and TRBJ2-2; possible D gene TRBD2, 5 bases. Germline V lookup: CDR1 GTSNPN, CDR2 SVGIG (reference sequence). Trimming shortened V by 0 bases and J by 6 bases, and 11 bases separated the two germline ends. This CDR3 contains 14 residues. CDR3 sequence reads: CAWSVLVGPGELFF. The CDR3 DNA is TGTGCCTGGAGTGTACTAGTGGGCCCCGGGGAGCTGTTTTTT.

V usage is TRBV19 and J usage is TRBJ2-3, with D possibly being TRBD1 or TRBD2 (5 bases each). The CDR3 consists of 17 residues. V shed 4 bases and J shed 1 base, with 18 bases lying between them. Germline values: CDR1 LNHDA, CDR2 SQIVND (reference sequence). CDR3 nucleotide sequence: TGTGCCAGTAGTAGGGGGATAGGGCAGACTGGCACAGATACGCAGTATTTT. Protein: CASSRGIGQTGTDTQYF.

The chain employs TRBV15 and TRBJ2-1; 7 positions match TRBD2. Losses at the gene ends were 1 base for V and 7 bases for J; bases not matched to a gene: 7. Germline-derived CDR1 and CDR2 are LNHNV and YYDKDF (reference sequence). The length of the CDR3 is 15 residues. DNA of the CDR3: TGTGCCACCAGCAGAGTTGCGGGAGCTTCTAATGAGCAGTTCTTC. Its translation: CATSRVAGASNEQFF.

The rearrangement uses TRBV7-9 and TRBJ2-7; 7 positions agree with TRBD2. The CDR3 has 14 residues. Germline V gene data show CDR1 as SEHNR and CDR2 as FQNEAQ (reference sequence). Trimming cost V 5 bases and J 4 bases; bases outside gene matches: 8. The CDR3 bases are TGTGCCAGCAGCGTTTCTAGCGGAGAGTACGAGCAGTACTTC. This sequence encodes CASSVSSGEYEQYF. The whole variable domain, filled in from reference TRBV7-9 and TRBJ2-7, reads DTGVSQNPRHKITKRGQNVTFRCDPISEHNRLYWYRQTLGQGPEFLTYFQNEAQLEKSRLLSDRFSAERPKGSFSTLEIQRTEQGDSAMYLCASSVSSGEYEQYFGPGTRLTVT.

Points on this clone: Different DNA sequences within this sample yield the same CDR3. The V gene is TRBV5-4, the J gene TRBJ2-5, with 7 bases matching TRBD2. There are 11 residues in the CDR3. Germline-derived CDR1 and CDR2 are SGHNT and YYREEE (reference sequence). Trimming took 7 bases from V and 4 from J; bases not matched to a gene: 1. The CDR3 DNA follows: TGTGCCAGCTGGGGGGGAGAGACCCAGTACTTC. It translates to CASWGGETQYF.

The gene calls are TRBV7-2 and TRBJ2-7, with D perhaps being TRBD1 or TRBD2 (5 bases each). The CDR3 covers 17 residues. V was cut by 4 bases and J by 0 bases, with 19 bases left in between. CDR1 is SGHTA, CDR2 FQGNSA, per germline. CDR3 sequence reads: CASSSPYGTPSSYEQYF. In DNA, the CDR3 is TGTGCCAGCAGCTCCCCCTACGGGACGCCTAGCTCCTACGAGCAGTACTTC.

The CDR3 protein is CASSIRGGTGELFF. The CDR3 coding sequence is TGTGCCAGTAGTATCCGGGGCGGCACCGGGGAGCTGTTTTTT. The chain recombines TRBV19 with TRBJ2-2; D is possibly TRBD1 or TRBD2 (5 bases each). V shed 3 bases and J shed 4 bases, with 9 bases lying between them. This CDR3 contains 14 residues. The germline gives CDR1 LNHDA, CDR2 SQIVND (reference sequence).

The chain recombines TRBV25-1 with TRBJ2-1; maybe TRBD1 (6 bases). The CDR3 has 15 residues. The germline V and J ends were trimmed by 5 bases and 7 bases, with 18 bases remaining between them. The germline CDR1 and CDR2 sequences are MGHDK and SYGVNS. The CDR3 nucleotides are TGTGCCAGCAGTCCCAAGACAGGTCCGGGAAATGAGCAGTTCTTC. This gives the protein CASSPKTGPGNEQFF.

The genes are TRBV6-4 and TRBJ1-5; maybe TRBD1 (5 bases). The CDR3 runs 15 residues. The V gene's germline CDR1 is MRHNA and CDR2 SNTAGT. Between the trimmed V and J ends, which lost 5 bases and 4 bases, there was a span of 15 bases. CDR3 sequence: CASSYTGEWNQPQHF. The CDR3 region has the DNA TGTGCCAGCAGTTATACGGGGGAATGGAATCAGCCCCAGCATTTT.

J is TRBJ2-7 and V is TRBV5-1; 7 nucleotides agree with TRBD1. The CDR3 totals 15 residues. V lost 4 bases to trimming and J lost 2 bases; unmatched junction nucleotides: 9. Germline V gene lookup returns CDR1 SGHRS and CDR2 YFSETQ. The CDR3 region has the DNA TGCGCCAGCAGCCCAAGGACAGGCATGGCCTACGAGCAGTACTTC. Protein sequence: CASSPRTGMAYEQYF.

The chain employs TRBV6-6 and TRBJ1-1, with D possibly TRBD1 on 5 matching bases. The CDR3 consists of 16 residues. Trimming removed 0 bases from V and 0 bases from J, with 11 bases in between. CDR1 is MNHNY and CDR2 is SVGAGI in the germline V gene (reference sequence). The CDR3 loop is CASSYSSGAVNTEAFF. The CDR3 DNA follows: TGTGCCAGCAGTTACTCGAGTGGGGCCGTGAACACTGAAGCTTTCTTT.

The chain combines TRBV10-3 with TRBJ2-5; D ambiguous. V shed 0 bases and J shed 3 bases, with 8 bases lying between them. The CDR3 is 14 amino acids. Germline CDR1 ENHRY, CDR2 SYGVKD. The CDR3 loop reads CAISESYGKETQYF. The CDR3 region has the DNA TGTGCCATCAGTGAGTCTTATGGAAAAGAGACCCAGTACTTC.

CDR3 in DNA: TGTGCCAGCCGCCGAATCTCCACAGATACGCAGTATTTT. Amino acids: CASRRISTDTQYF. The chain has TRBV6-5 and TRBJ2-3; D unresolved. CDR1 MNHEY and CDR2 SVGAGI come from the germline V gene. V lost 8 bases and J 2 bases, leaving 11 bases between the germline ends. The CDR3 length is 13 residues.

The V and J genes are TRBV19 and TRBJ2-7; D gene uncertain. The V gene's germline CDR1 is LNHDA and CDR2 SQIVND (reference sequence). The CDR3 has 14 residues. V shed 4 bases and J shed 6 bases, with 16 bases lying between them. The CDR3 here is CASSSSPRSGEQYF. The CDR3, as DNA: TGTGCCAGTAGTAGCAGTCCTAGGTCAGGCGAGCAGTACTTC.